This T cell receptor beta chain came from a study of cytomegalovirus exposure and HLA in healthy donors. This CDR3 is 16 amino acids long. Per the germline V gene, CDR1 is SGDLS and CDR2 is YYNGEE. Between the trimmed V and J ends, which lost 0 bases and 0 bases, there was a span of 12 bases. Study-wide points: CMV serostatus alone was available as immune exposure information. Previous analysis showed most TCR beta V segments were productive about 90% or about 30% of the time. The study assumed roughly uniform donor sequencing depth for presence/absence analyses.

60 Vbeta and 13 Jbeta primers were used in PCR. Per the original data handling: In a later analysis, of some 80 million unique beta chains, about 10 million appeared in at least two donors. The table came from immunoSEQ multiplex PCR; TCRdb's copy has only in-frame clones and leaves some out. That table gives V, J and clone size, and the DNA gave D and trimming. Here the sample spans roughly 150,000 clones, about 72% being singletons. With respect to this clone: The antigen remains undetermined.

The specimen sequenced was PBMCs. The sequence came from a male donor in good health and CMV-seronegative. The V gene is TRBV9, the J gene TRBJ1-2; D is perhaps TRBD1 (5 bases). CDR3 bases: TGTGCCAGCAGCGTAGATGCGGACACAGCTAACTATGGCTACACCTTC. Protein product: CASSVDADTANYGYTF.